This entry describes one T cell receptor beta chain. This specimen comes from a study of OX40 agonist ivuxolimab in advanced cancers. Germline V CDR1 and CDR2: SGHVS, FNYEAQ. This CDR3 contains 16 residues. Trimming removed 1 base at V and 0 bases at J, with 12 bases between. Assay: immunoSEQ multiplex PCR; the TCRdb copy retains only in-frame clones and omits some. Of about 68,000 clones in the sample, 86% were seen once. V usage is TRBV7-6 and J usage is TRBJ1-1, with D possibly TRBD1 on 5 matching bases. This sequence was found in an adult with an advanced solid tumor such as melanoma, head and neck, liver or kidney cancer. Sample: CD4+ or CD8+ T cells sorted from blood, taken in a trial of the OX40 agonist ivuxolimab. CDR3 region: CASSLEGYKMNTEAFF. The CDR3 DNA sequence: TGTGCCAGCAGCTTAGAGGGGTACAAGATGAACACTGAAGCTTTCTTT.